The 22 T cell receptor beta chains in this list originate from one sample, sequenced in a study of blood T cell repertoires in COVID-19. Here immunoSEQ multiplex PCR was the method, and the copy in TCRdb shows in-frame clones only, minus some. The table has 150,000 or so clones, around 80% seen once. Material for sequencing was peripheral blood. The receptor set was obtained from a man aged 55 to 70 with active or convalescent COVID-19.

V gene TRBV6-5 combines with J gene TRBJ2-7, with D possibly matching TRBD1 (5 bases). Trimming removed 7 bases at V and 6 bases at J, with 19 bases between. Germline CDR1 MNHEY, CDR2 SVGAGI. This CDR3 is built from 14 residues. The CDR3 here is CASTPPGQLGEQYF. As DNA, the CDR3 is TGTGCCAGCACCCCCCCAGGGCAATTGGGCGAGCAGTACTTC.

The chain carries TRBV11-3 and TRBJ2-5; the D gene is possibly TRBD2 (6 bases). CDR1 is SGHNT, CDR2 YENEEA, per germline. The V end lost 1 base, the J end lost 5 bases, and 14 bases lay between the germline ends. This CDR3 has 15 residues. CDR3: CASSLGASASETQYF. CDR3 sequence (DNA): TGTGCCAGCAGCTTAGGTGCTAGCGCGTCTGAGACCCAGTACTTC.

The rearrangement links TRBV3-1 (or the pseudogene TRBV3-2) to TRBJ1-1; D may be TRBD1 (6 bases). There are 15 residues in the CDR3. V lost 1 base to trimming and J lost 7 bases, with 16 bases between them. Germline CDR1 and CDR2: LGHDT and YNNKEL (reference sequence). This CDR3 is CASSQGGGAVGEAFF. The CDR3 coding sequence is TGTGCCAGCAGCCAAGGGGGGGGCGCGGTCGGTGAAGCTTTCTTT.

This clone has a single count. This chain connects TRBV13 to TRBJ1-2; 9 nucleotides agree with TRBD1. Looked up from germline, CDR1 is PRHDT and CDR2 is FYEKMQ (reference sequence). V was pared by 7 bases and J by 8 bases, with 8 bases of the junction left unmatched. This CDR3 is built from 13 residues. The CDR3 DNA sequence: TGTGCCAGCACCAAACAGGGGGCAGGGGGCTACACCTTC. It translates to CASTKQGAGGYTF.

V gene TRBV27 combines with J gene TRBJ2-3, with 8 bases identical to TRBD2. The V segment lost 5 bases and the J segment 4 bases; nucleotides outside the gene matches: 2. CDR3 length: 13 residues. Germline V CDR1 and CDR2: MNHEY, SMNVEV (reference sequence). CDR3 sequence: CASSRGGADTQYF. In nucleotides, the CDR3 is TGTGCCAGCAGTCGGGGGGGGGCAGATACGCAGTATTTT.

V usage is TRBV18 and J usage is TRBJ1-1; D gene ambiguous. The CDR3 runs to 14 residues. Germline-derived CDR1 and CDR2 are KGHSH and LQKENI. V gave up 2 bases and J gave up 1 base, with 8 bases separating them. The CDR3 DNA sequence: TGTGCCAGCTCACCAGAAAGCCAGAACACTGAAGCTTTCTTT. This sequence encodes CASSPESQNTEAFF.

The V call is TRBV5-4, the J call TRBJ1-4; D unclear. The CDR3 consists of 14 residues. Trimming stripped 0 bases from V and 8 bases from J, with 11 bases between. CDR1 is SGHNT and CDR2 is YYREEE in the germline V gene (reference sequence). CDR3 amino acids: CASSLAGIDEKLFF. For the CDR3, the DNA is TGTGCCAGCAGCTTGGCGGGAATAGACGAAAAACTGTTTTTT.

The chain employs TRBV5-4 and TRBJ2-5, with 12 bases that match TRBD2. The CDR3 contains 15 residues. After removal of 0 bases from V and 7 bases from J, the junction contained 4 bases not matched to a gene. CDR1 SGHNT and CDR2 YYREEE come from the germline V gene (reference sequence). DNA of the CDR3: TGTGCCAGCAGCTTGGGACTAGCGGGGGTGGGGACCCAGTACTTC. Protein sequence: CASSLGLAGVGTQYF.

V gene TRBV7-6 combines with J gene TRBJ2-1; TRBD2 aligns across 10 bases. This CDR3 region has 14 residues. V shed 3 bases and J 8 bases; nucleotides not matched to a gene: 4. CDR1 and CDR2 from the germline V gene are SGHVS and FNYEAQ. In DNA form, the CDR3 reads TGTGCCAGCAGCTTTCAGCGGGAGGGTCATGAGCAGTTCTTC. Its translation: CASSFQREGHEQFF.

This rearrangement joins TRBV15 to TRBJ2-7, with D possibly being TRBD1 (6 bases). CDR1 and CDR2 (germline): LNHNV, YYDKDF (reference sequence). The CDR3 consists of 16 residues. V lost 1 base and J lost 3, with 16 bases in between. CDR3 sequence (DNA): TGTGCCACCAGCAGAGGTTGGGACACCCGACTCTACGAGCAGTACTTC. It yields the protein CATSRGWDTRLYEQYF.

This rearrangement joins TRBV28 to TRBJ1-1; 8 positions match TRBD1. The germline V gene has CDR1 MDHEN and CDR2 SYDVKM. This CDR3 comprises 15 residues. After removal of 6 bases from V and 2 bases from J, the junction contained 8 bases not matched to a gene. This CDR3 is CASRFPGTGNTEAFF. The DNA of the CDR3 is TGTGCCAGCAGATTCCCCGGGACAGGAAACACTGAAGCTTTCTTT.

This chain uses TRBV7-2 with TRBJ1-5; unclear D gene. The V gene lost 2 bases and the J gene lost 2 bases, with 10 bases spanning the gap. CDR1 SGHTA and CDR2 FQGNSA come from the germline V gene. The CDR3 runs to 15 residues. The CDR3 region is CASSLRGTGNQPQHF. The DNA of the CDR3 is TGTGCCAGCAGCTTACGGGGTACTGGCAATCAGCCCCAGCATTTT.

J is TRBJ2-6 and V is TRBV19; TRBD2 matches 7 bases. Germline V lookup: CDR1 LNHDA, CDR2 SQIVND (reference sequence). The CDR3 spans 15 residues. The ends lost 3 bases at V and 1 base at J; junction bases unmatched: 0. In nucleotides, the CDR3 is TGTGCCAGTAGTATGCGGGGGTCTGGGGCCAACGTCCTGACTTTC. This sequence encodes CASSMRGSGANVLTF.

This chain links TRBV28 with TRBJ2-7; 11 bases line up with TRBD1. Germline V CDR1 and CDR2: MDHEN, SYDVKM. The CDR3 covers 15 residues. The V gene end was trimmed by 9 bases and the J gene end by 4 bases; junction bases not matched to a gene: 11. CDR3 nucleotides: TGTGCCAGTCTACCGGGACAGGGGGTCGGGTACGAGCAGTACTTC. Translation: CASLPGQGVGYEQYF. Combining the CDR3 with reference TRBV28 and TRBJ2-7 gives the whole variable domain DVKVTQSSRYLVKRTGEKVFLECVQDMDHENMFWYRQDPGLGLRLIYFSYDVKMKEKGDIPEGYSVSREKKERFSLILESASTNQTSMYLCASLPGQGVGYEQYFGPGTRLTVT.

This clone appeared once. This chain connects TRBV9 to TRBJ2-5, with 8 bases aligning to TRBD2. Germline values: CDR1 SGDLS, CDR2 YYNGEE. Germline trimming cut 0 bases from V and 2 bases from J; bases unmatched to any gene: 3. This CDR3 comprises 15 residues. The CDR3: CASSVGSGDQETQYF. The CDR3 bases are TGTGCCAGCAGCGTAGGTAGCGGGGATCAAGAGACCCAGTACTTC.

The chain carries TRBV27 and TRBJ2-5; 9 bases agree with TRBD1. The V gene's germline CDR1 is MNHEY and CDR2 SMNVEV (reference sequence). The CDR3 is made up of 18 amino acids. V shed 2 bases and J 4 bases; nucleotides not matched to a gene: 14. For the CDR3, the DNA is TGTGCCAGCAGTTTAAGGCTGTCCGGGACAGGGAGTACAGAGACCCAGTACTTC. Translating gives CASSLRLSGTGSTETQYF.

The chain joins TRBV10-3 to TRBJ1-4; no clear D. The CDR3 spans 14 residues. Trimming pared 5 bases from V and 0 bases from J, leaving 7 bases between. From germline, CDR1 is ENHRY and CDR2 SYGVKD. The CDR3 DNA is TGTGCCATCAGTTCCAGTGCAACTAATGAAAAACTGTTTTTT. Its translation: CAISSSATNEKLFF.

This clone has just a few counts. The chain uses TRBV3-1 (or the pseudogene TRBV3-2) and TRBJ1-1, with D tentatively TRBD1 (6 bases). CDR3 length: 13 residues. CDR1 LGHDT and CDR2 YNNKEL come from the germline V gene (reference sequence). V lost 1 base, J lost 11 bases, and 14 bases lay in between. The CDR3 DNA reads as TGTGCCAGCAGCCAAGGAGGGGGGGCGCTGGCTTTCTTT. Its translation: CASSQGGGALAFF.

In this sample, this clone turned up once. The chain links TRBV18 to TRBJ2-1; D may be TRBD1 (6 bases). CDR1 and CDR2 from the germline V gene are KGHSH and LQKENI. CDR3 length: 15 residues. Trimming cost V 2 bases and J 2 bases, with 10 bases left between them. The CDR3 sequence: CASSPLGGAYNEQFF. The CDR3 region has the DNA TGTGCCAGCTCACCATTAGGGGGAGCCTACAATGAGCAGTTCTTC.

This clone was recorded only once. V and J are TRBV5-4 and TRBJ2-1; D is perhaps TRBD1 (5 bases). The CDR3 spans 15 residues. The V and J ends lost 1 base and 4 bases respectively, with 12 bases between them. In germline, CDR1 is SGHNT, CDR2 YYREEE (reference sequence). The CDR3 nucleotides are TGTGCCAGCAGCTTGTTATCAGGGATGTACAATGAGCAGTTCTTC. It codes for CASSLLSGMYNEQFF.

The chain uses TRBV19 and TRBJ2-7, with TRBD2 matching 14 bases. Germline CDR1 LNHDA, CDR2 SQIVND (reference sequence). This CDR3 contains 23 residues. After removal of 7 bases from V and 5 bases from J, the junction contained 31 bases not matched to a gene. CDR3 in DNA: TGTGCCAGTATCGTCTTACAGAGACAGGACCCGAAGGGACTAGCGGGAGTGTGCGACGAGCAGTACTTC. This codes for CASIVLQRQDPKGLAGVCDEQYF.

The V call is TRBV28, the J call TRBJ2-7; D may be TRBD2 (6 bases). Germline CDR1 reads MDHEN; CDR2 reads SYDVKM. V lost 4 bases to trimming and J lost 0 bases, with 16 bases between them. The CDR3 is made up of 16 amino acids. The chain's CDR3 is CASSSLEGPSSYEQYF. CDR3 sequence (DNA): TGTGCCAGCAGTTCGTTGGAGGGGCCGAGCTCCTACGAGCAGTACTTC.